This T cell receptor (beta chain) emerged from a study of CD8+CD57+ T cells in acquired aplastic anemia (dated by TCRdb to the late 2010s). General notes on the study: On average, sorted CD4+ and CD8+ cells yielded around 3.5 ug of extracted DNA, with a range of about 0.18 to 30 ug. An average of approximately 10 million reads for CD4+ cells and approximately 11 million reads for CD8+ cells was obtained from healthy donor samples.

TCR repertoires of sorted CD4+ and CD8+ blood T cells from severe aplastic anemia patients and healthy subjects were deep-sequenced in the study. Ficoll-Paque density gradient centrifugation was used to isolate peripheral blood mononuclear cells. CD4+ and CD8+ T cells were sorted by FACS or magnetic beads before DNA extraction. Trimming takes 2 bases off V and 5 bases off J; junction bases not matched to a gene: 10. From the cysteine through the phenylalanine, the CDR3 covers 16 amino acids. Only CDR3 DNA remains: 48 bases, in frame from the first base. CDR1 and CDR2, looked up from the germline V gene (reference sequence), are DFQATT and SNEGSKA. Genomic DNA was used as template for profiling of TCR beta VDJ combinations and CDR3 sequences. An Illumina HiSeq 2000 was the platform used for TCR repertoire sequencing. As for the original processing: TRBV/TRBJ rearrangement plots, CDR3 size and DJ length profiles, and Simpson's diversity index were used to evaluate the repertoires. The most abundant DNA sequence in the deep sequencing data was taken as the immunodominant clone. CDR3 amino acid sequences were screened for sharing across subjects and were compared with published repertoires and the VDJdb database. Using fastp trimming at Q25 and MiXCR clonotype assembly, TCRdb reanalyzed the public sequencing data and kept in-frame beta chains. Each entry is one CDR3 protein sequence, shown with its most common DNA and genes. TCRdb, not the original authors, processed these V and J calls. This sample has about 80,000 distinct CDR3 sequences in its table, and over 35% of those were observed once. The ten most abundant clones make up approximately 60% of the sample.

This clonotype was counted many times. The specificity of this receptor is unknown. One base away there is no much larger clone; base qualities are not given. On the study overall, not on this receptor specifically: Around 31 CD8+ CDR3 sequences were shared between patients and controls but appeared highly expressed in patients and within their immunodominant clones. No significant difference in CD8+ Simpson's diversity was found between patients and healthy controls (P=0.060).

In this chain, TRBV20-1 is recombined with TRBJ2-3; 10 bases in between match TRBD2. The sample consisted of sorted CD4+, CD8+, or CD8+CD57+ T cells (not recorded which) from PBMCs. This sequence was found in a human donor in good health, serving as a control. Here the CDR3 is given as CSARLTSGNRGDTQYF. The nucleotide sequence is TGCAGTGCTAGACTCACTAGCGGGAACCGCGGAGATACGCAGTATTTT.